What follows are 4 T cell receptor beta chains derived from one specimen sequenced in a study of blood T cells in healthy people across ages. Next came a second PCR, run for about 7 to 12 cycles, which used a sample-barcoded 5' primer along with a J-beta primer mix. TCRdb itself ran the 5' RACE reads through MiXCR, one entry per CDR3 protein. In the table there are roughly 560,000 distinct CDR3 sequences, 20% to 30% of which are singletons. These same records also appear under a second study, on T cells of mothers and their children.

Sequencing used blood. The receptors derive from a boy younger than 18 in good health.

Remarks on this clonotype: The junction differs from germline at one of its ends, possibly a read error. The gene calls are TRBV29-1 and TRBJ2-1, with 13 bases matching TRBD2. The length of the CDR3 is 17 residues. Germline V lookup: CDR1 SQVTM, CDR2 ANQGSEA. The CDR3 DNA reads TGCAGCGCTGAACTAGCGGGAGGGCCAGGCTCCTACAATGAGCAGTTCTTC. Protein: CSAELAGGPGSYNEQFF.

This clonotype was counted between two and nine times. This chain uses TRBV16 with TRBJ2-1; D assignment may be TRBD1 or TRBD2 (5 bases each). The germline CDR1 and CDR2 sequences are KGHSY and FQNENV. The length of the CDR3 is 15 residues. Deletions cut 5 bases from V and 7 bases from J, with 18 bases between. In DNA form, the CDR3 reads TGTGCCAGCAGCGACGTTGGGGACCTGGGAAATGAGCAGTTCTTC. This sequence encodes CASSDVGDLGNEQFF.

The chain has TRBV27 and TRBJ2-7; a possible D gene is TRBD2 (5 bases). Germline V gene lookup returns CDR1 MNHEY and CDR2 SMNVEV (reference sequence). V gave up 4 bases and J gave up 0 bases, with 7 bases separating them. The CDR3 is 13 amino acids. The CDR3 sequence: CASSSEGSYEQYF. CDR3 bases: TGTGCCAGCAGTTCTGAGGGCTCCTACGAGCAGTACTTC.

The rearrangement joins TRBV20-1 to TRBJ2-7; tentatively, D is TRBD1 (6 bases). Between the trimmed V and J ends, which lost 5 bases and 4 bases, there was a span of 12 bases. This CDR3 comprises 12 residues. The germline V gene encodes CDR1 DFQATT and CDR2 SNEGSKA (reference sequence). DNA for the CDR3: TGCAGTGCTGGGGACACCTTTTACGAGCAGTACTTC. Encoded protein: CSAGDTFYEQYF.